This T cell receptor (beta chain) was profiled in a study of cytomegalovirus exposure and HLA in healthy donors. Study context: Among the approximately 370 donors who were genotyped, about 80% fell in the genetic ancestry cluster that is associated with self-reported Caucasian donors. Study results and limitations: Most TCR sequences were seen very rarely across donors, but some public TCRs occurred in many. Compared with the roughly 670-donor mean, an Asian-associated ancestry cluster reportedly had fewer N-insertions, according to a later analysis.

As to this clone: What it recognizes is unknown.

Primers: 60 Vbeta forward and 13 Jbeta reverse. TCRdb's table, derived via immunoSEQ multiplex PCR, lists solely in-frame clones and lacks some. The table has some 110,000 clones, roughly four fifths seen once. This clonotype originated in a woman aged 18-29 years in good health and CMV-seronegative. The sample consisted of PBMCs.

The DNA for the CDR3 is TGTGCCAGCAGTGCCCGGAATGAGCAGTTCTTC. Amino acids: CASSARNEQFF. The chain has TRBV6-1 and TRBJ2-1; no reliable D call. CDR3 length equals 11 residues. Trimming removed 4 bases at V and 7 bases at J, with 5 bases between. Germline CDR1 is MNHNS and CDR2 is SASEGT.